The TCR beta chain described here comes from a study of blood T cell repertoires in COVID-19. Study overall: Sources were T cells, B-cell-depleted T cells, or PBMCs; the material itself was cDNA or gDNA.

Per the original methods: Reference gene primer amplification gave nucleated cell count estimates. Profiled with immunoSEQ multiplex PCR; TCRdb holds only in-frame clones, not every one. Clone size and the V and J calls come from that table; the DNA yielded D and trimming. Of 200,000 to 250,000 clones listed, just over 85% were seen once; the top ten hold 2.2%. Germline V gives CDR1 SGHVS, CDR2 FNYEAQ. Trimming removed 0 bases from V and 7 bases from J; junction bases left unmatched: 6. The CDR3 is made up of 15 amino acids. Sequences were obtained from peripheral blood. The chain recombines TRBV7-6 with TRBJ2-1; 7 nucleotides align to TRBD1. The sequence came from a man aged 30-40 years who had recovered from COVID-19. This CDR3 is CASSLARGGWNEQFF. CDR3 in DNA: TGTGCCAGCAGCTTAGCGCGAGGGGGCTGGAATGAGCAGTTCTTC.